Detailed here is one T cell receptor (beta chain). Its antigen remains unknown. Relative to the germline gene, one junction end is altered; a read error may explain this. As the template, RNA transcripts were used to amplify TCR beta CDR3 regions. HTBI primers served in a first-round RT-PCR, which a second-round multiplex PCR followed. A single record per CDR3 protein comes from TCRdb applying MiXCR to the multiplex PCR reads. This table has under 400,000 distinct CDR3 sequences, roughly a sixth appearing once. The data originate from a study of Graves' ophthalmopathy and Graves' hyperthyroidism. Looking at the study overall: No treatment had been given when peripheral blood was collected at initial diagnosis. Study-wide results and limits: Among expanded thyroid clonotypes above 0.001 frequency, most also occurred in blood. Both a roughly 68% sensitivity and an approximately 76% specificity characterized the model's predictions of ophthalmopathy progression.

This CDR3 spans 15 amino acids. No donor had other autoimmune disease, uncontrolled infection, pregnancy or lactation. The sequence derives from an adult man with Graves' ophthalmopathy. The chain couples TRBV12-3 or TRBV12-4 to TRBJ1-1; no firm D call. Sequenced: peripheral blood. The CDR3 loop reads CASSPRASMNTEASF. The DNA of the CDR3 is TGTGCCAGCAGCCCCCGGGCCAGCATGAACACTGAAGCTTCCTTT.